This T cell receptor beta chain was recovered during a study of identical twins. General observations from the study: The study based its conclusions on cross-sectional statistical analysis and did not follow the same donors.

This clonotype was detected a few times. Its antigen is not known. TCRdb passed the 5' RACE reads through MiXCR, listing each CDR3 protein once. The table has 250,000 to 350,000 distinct CDR3 sequences, about 8.9% seen once. These records were also assigned to another study, of yellow fever vaccine responses in identical twins.

The origin of this receptor is a woman between 18 and 29 years old in good health. Sequences were obtained from memory (CD45RO+) T cells sorted from blood.

In nucleotides, the CDR3 is TGTGCCAGCAGGAGAGGGCGGGGCGGAAGAGATACGCAGTATTTT. Translating gives CASRRGRGGRDTQYF. This chain connects TRBV27 to TRBJ2-3; weak D call: TRBD2 (6 bases). The CDR3 runs 15 residues. The V end was cut by 6 bases, the J end by 5 bases, with 18 bases between. CDR1 is MNHEY, CDR2 SMNVEV, per germline (reference sequence).